The clone carrying this T cell receptor beta chain was recorded many times. Its target is not known. Germline-derived CDR1 and CDR2 are MNHEY and SMNVEV (reference sequence). Trimming took off 3 bases at V and 0 bases at J, with 9 bases between the two ends. This CDR3 spans 16 amino acids. This sample is drawn from a study of neurological immune-mediated disorders. The study, taken as a whole, reports: Phylogenetic grouping assigned the repertoires of 18 of 34 multiple sclerosis patients to a single cluster of related CDR3 sequences. This cluster may be a repertoire-level signature. HTLV-1-associated myelopathy ranked highest for TCR clonal expansion and multiple sclerosis lowest, beneath healthy controls.

One entry per CDR3 protein, called by TCRdb with MiXCR from the 5' RACE reads. The sample lists 55,000 to 85,000 distinct CDR3 sequences; approximately 3.4% were seen once. The clonotype comes from a woman aged 45-59 years with multiple sclerosis. Sequencing was carried out using PBMCs. The chain uses TRBV27 and TRBJ2-6; D remains unclear. The CDR3 loop reads CASSLADGSGANVLTF. The CDR3 bases are TGTGCCAGCAGTTTGGCGGACGGCTCTGGGGCCAACGTCCTGACTTTC. Full variable domain (outside the CDR3, taken from reference TRBV27 and TRBJ2-6): EAQVTQNPRYLITVTGKKLTVTCSQNMNHEYMSWYRQDPGLGLRQIYYSMNVEVTDKGDVPEGYKVSRKEKRNFPLILESPSPNQTSLYFCASSLADGSGANVLTFGAGSRLTVL.